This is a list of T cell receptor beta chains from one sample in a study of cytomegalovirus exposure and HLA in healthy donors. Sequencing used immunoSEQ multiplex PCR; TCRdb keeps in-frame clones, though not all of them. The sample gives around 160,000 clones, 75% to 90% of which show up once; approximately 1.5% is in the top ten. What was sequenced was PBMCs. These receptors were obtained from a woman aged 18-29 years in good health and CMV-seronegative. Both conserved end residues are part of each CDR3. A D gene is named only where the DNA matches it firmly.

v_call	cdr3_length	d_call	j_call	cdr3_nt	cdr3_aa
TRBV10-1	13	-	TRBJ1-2	TGCGCCAGCAGTGAGGCAGGGCTCTATGGCTACACCTTC	CASSEAGLYGYTF
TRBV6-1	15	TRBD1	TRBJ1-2	TGTGCCAGCAGTCCGAAGGGGGCAGGAGGATATGGCTACACCTTC	CASSPKGAGGYGYTF
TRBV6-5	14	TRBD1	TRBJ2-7	TGTGCCAGCAGTGAGGACAGGGGGTCCTACGAGCAGTACTTC	CASSEDRGSYEQYF
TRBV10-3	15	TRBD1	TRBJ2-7	TGTGCCATCAGTGGAATCCGGACAGGGAGCTACGAGCAGTACTTC	CAISGIRTGSYEQYF
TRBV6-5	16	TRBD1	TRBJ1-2	TGTGCCAGCAGTTACGGGGCAGGGGGCCTCCGCTATGGCTACACCTTC	CASSYGAGGLRYGYTF
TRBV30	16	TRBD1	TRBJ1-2	TGTGCCTGGAGTGTATATCACGGACAGGGGAACTATGGCTACACCTTC	CAWSVYHGQGNYGYTF
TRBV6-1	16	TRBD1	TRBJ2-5	TGTGCCAGCAGTGAAGCTTCGAGGGGGCGAAAGGAGACCCAGTACTTC	CASSEASRGRKETQYF
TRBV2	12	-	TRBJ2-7	TGTGCCACCTCAGGGGATCGGAACGAGCAGTACTTC	CATSGDRNEQYF
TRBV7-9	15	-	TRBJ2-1	TGTGCCAGCAGCCAACAGAGTGGGAGACAAGATGAGCAGTTCTTC	CASSQQSGRQDEQFF
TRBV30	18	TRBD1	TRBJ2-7	TGTGCCTGGAGTGACATCGAAACCCCGGGGACAGGGTACTACGAGCAGTACTTC	CAWSDIETPGTGYYEQYF